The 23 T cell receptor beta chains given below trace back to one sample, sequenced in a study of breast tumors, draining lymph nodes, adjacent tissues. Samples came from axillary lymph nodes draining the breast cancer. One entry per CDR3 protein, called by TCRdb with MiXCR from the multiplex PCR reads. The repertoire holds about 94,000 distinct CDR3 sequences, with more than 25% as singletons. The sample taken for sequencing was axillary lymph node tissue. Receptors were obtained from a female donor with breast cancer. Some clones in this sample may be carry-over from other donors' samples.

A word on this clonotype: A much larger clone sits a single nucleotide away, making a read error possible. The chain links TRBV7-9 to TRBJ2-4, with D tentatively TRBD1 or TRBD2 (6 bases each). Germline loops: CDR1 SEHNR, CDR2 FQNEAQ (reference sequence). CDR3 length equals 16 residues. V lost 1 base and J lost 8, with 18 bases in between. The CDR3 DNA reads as TGTGCCAGCAGCTTAGATTGGGGGGCCAGTGGATACATTCAGTACTTC. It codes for CASSLDWGASGYIQYF. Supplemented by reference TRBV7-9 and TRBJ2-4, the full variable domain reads DTGVSQNPRHKITKRGQNVTFRCDPISEHNRLYWYRQTLGQGPEFLTYFQNEAQLEKSRLLSDRFSAERPKGSFSTLEIQRTEQGDSAMYLCASSLDWGASGYIQYFGAGTRLSVL.

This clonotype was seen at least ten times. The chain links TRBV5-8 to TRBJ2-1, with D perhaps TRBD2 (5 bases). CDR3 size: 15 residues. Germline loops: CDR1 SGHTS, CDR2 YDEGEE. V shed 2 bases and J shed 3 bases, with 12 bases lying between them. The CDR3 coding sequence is TGTGCCAGCAGCTTTGACGGGAAAATCTACAATGAGCAGTTCTTC. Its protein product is CASSFDGKIYNEQFF. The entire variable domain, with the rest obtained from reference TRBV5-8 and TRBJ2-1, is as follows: EAGVTQSPTHLIKTRGQQATLRCSPISGHTSVYWYQQALGLGLQFLLWYDEGEERNRGNFPPRFSGRQFPNYSSELNVNALELEDSALYLCASSFDGKIYNEQFFGPGTRLTVL.

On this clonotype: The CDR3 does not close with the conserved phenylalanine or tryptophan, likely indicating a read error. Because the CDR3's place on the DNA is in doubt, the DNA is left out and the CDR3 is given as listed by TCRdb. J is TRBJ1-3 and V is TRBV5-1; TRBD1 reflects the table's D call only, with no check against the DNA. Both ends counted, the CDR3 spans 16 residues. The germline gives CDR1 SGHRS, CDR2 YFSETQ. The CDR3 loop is CASSLDGTMPGNTIHL.

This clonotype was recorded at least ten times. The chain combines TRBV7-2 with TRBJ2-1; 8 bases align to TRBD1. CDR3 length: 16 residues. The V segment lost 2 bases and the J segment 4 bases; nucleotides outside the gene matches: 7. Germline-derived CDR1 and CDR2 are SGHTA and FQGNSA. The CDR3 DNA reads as TGTGCCAGCAGCTTATTAGGACAGGGTTCTTACAATGAGCAGTTCTTC. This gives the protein CASSLLGQGSYNEQFF.

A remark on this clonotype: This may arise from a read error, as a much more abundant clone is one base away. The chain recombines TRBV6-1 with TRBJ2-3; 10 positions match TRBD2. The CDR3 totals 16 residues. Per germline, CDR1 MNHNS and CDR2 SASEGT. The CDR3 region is CAISEWTSGSTDTQYF. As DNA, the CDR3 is TGTGCCATCAGTGAATGGACTAGCGGAAGCACAGATACGCAGTATTTT.

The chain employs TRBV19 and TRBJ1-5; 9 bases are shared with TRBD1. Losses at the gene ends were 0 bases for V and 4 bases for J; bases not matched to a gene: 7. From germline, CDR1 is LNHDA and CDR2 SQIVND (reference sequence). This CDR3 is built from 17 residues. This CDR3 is CASSIDDRGSWNQPQHF. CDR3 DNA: TGTGCCAGTAGTATAGATGACAGGGGGAGCTGGAATCAGCCCCAGCATTTT.

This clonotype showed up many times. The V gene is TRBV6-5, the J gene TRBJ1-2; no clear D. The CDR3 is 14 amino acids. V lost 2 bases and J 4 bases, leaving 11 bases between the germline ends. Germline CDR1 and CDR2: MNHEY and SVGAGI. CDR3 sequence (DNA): TGTGCCAGCAGTTACACGGATTCCAGCTATGGCTACACCTTC. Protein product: CASSYTDSSYGYTF.

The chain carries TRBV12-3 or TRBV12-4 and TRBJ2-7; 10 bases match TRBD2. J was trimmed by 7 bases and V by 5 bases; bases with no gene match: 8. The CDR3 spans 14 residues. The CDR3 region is CASSLGLASWEQYF. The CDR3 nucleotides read TGTGCCAGCAGTCTGGGACTAGCGAGCTGGGAGCAGTACTTC.

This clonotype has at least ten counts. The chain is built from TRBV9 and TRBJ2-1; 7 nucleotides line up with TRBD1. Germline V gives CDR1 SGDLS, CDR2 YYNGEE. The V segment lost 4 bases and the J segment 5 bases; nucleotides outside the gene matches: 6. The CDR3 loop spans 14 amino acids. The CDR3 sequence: CASSLPDRNNEQFF. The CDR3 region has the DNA TGTGCCAGCAGCCTACCGGACAGGAACAATGAGCAGTTCTTC.

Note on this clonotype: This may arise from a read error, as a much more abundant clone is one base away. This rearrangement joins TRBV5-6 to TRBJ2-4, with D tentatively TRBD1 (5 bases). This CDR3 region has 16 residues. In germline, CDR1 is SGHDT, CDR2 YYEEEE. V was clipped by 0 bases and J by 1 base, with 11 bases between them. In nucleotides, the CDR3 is TGTGCCAGCAGCTTGGCCAAAGGGGCCGCCAAAAACATTCAGTACTTC. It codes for CASSLAKGAAKNIQYF.

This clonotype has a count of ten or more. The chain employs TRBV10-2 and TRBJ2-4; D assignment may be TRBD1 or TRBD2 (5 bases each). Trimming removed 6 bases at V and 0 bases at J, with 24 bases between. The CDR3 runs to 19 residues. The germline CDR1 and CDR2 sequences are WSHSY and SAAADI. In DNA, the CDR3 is TGCGCCAGCAGCCAATCGGCAGGGCTGGGTCGGGAAGCCAAAAACATTCAGTACTTC. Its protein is CASSQSAGLGREAKNIQYF.

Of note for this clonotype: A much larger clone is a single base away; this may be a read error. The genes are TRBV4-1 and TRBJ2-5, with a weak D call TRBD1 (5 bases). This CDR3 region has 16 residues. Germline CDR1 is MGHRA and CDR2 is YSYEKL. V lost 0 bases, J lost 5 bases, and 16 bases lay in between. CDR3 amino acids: CASSQDWYSSGETQYF. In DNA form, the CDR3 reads TGCGCCAGCAGCCAAGATTGGTATAGCTCAGGGGAGACCCAGTACTTC.

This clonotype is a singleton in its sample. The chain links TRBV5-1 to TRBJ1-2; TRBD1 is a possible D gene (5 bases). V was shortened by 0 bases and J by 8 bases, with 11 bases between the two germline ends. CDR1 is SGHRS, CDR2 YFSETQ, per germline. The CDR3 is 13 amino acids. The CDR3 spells CASSLDGAYGYTF. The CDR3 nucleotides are TGCGCCAGCAGCTTGGACGGGGCCTACGGCTACACCTTC.

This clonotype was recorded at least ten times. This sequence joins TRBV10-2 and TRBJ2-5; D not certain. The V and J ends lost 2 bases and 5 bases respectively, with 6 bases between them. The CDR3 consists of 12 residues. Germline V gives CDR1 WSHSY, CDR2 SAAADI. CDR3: CASSEMVETQYF. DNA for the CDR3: TGCGCCAGCAGTGAGATGGTCGAGACCCAGTACTTC.

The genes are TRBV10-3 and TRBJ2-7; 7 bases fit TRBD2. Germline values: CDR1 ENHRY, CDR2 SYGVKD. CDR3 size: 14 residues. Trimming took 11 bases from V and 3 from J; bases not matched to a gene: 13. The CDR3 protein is CAPHGASGRYEQYF. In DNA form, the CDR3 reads TGTGCCCCGCACGGAGCTAGCGGACGCTACGAGCAGTACTTC.

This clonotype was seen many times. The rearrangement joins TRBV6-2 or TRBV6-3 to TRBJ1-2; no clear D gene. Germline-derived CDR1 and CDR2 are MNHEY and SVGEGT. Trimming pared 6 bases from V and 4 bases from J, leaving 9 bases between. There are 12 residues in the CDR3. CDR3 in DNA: TGTGCCAGCAGCCCGTCGGGCTATGGCTACACCTTC. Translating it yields CASSPSGYGYTF.

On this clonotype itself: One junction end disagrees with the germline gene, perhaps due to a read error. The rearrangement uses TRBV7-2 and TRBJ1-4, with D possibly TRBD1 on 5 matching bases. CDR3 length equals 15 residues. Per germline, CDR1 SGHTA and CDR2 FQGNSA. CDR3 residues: CAGSGIRGGDEKLFF. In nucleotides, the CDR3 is TGTGCCGGCAGCGGGATTCGGGGCGGAGATGAAAAACTGTTTTTT.

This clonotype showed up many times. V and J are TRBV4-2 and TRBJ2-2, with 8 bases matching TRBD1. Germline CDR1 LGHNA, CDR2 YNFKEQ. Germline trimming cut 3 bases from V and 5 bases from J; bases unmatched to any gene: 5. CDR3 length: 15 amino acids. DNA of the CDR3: TGTGCCAGCAGCCAGTCATACAGGGGGACCGGGGAGCTGTTTTTT. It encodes CASSQSYRGTGELFF.

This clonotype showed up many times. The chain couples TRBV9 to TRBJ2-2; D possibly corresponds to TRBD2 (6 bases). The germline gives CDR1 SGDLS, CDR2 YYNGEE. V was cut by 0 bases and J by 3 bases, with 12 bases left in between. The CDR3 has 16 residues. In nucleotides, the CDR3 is TGTGCCAGCAGCGTAGGTAATAGCGGCTACACCGGGGAGCTGTTTTTT. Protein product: CASSVGNSGYTGELFF. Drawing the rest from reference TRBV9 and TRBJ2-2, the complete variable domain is DSGVTQTPKHLITATGQRVTLRCSPRSGDLSVYWYQQSLDQGLQFLIQYYNGEERAKGNILERFSAQQFPDLHSELNLSSLELGDSALYFCASSVGNSGYTGELFFGEGSRLTVL.

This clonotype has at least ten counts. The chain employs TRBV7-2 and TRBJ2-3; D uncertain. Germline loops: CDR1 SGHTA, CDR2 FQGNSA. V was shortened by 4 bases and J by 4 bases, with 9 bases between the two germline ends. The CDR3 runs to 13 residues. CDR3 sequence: CASSYEFADTQYF. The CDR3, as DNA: TGTGCCAGCAGCTATGAGTTTGCAGATACGCAGTATTTT.

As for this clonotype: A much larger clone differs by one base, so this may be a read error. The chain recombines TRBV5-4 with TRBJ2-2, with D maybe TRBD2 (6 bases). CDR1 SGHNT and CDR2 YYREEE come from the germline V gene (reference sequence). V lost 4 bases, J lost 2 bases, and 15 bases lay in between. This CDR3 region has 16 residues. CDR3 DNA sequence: TGTGCCAGCAGCCCACTTACGGCGGGAAACACCGGGGAGCTGTTTTTT. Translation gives CASSPLTAGNTGELFF.

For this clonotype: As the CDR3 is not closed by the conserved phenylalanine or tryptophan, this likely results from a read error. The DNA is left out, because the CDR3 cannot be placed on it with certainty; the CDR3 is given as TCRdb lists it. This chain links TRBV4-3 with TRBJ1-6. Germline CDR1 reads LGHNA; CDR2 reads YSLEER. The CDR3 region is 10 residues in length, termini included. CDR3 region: CASSQDPSGT.

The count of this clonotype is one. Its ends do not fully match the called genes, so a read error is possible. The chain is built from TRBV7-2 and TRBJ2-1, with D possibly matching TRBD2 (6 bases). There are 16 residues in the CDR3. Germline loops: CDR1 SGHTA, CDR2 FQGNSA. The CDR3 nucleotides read TGTGCCAGCAGCACCTTGGGGACTCGGACCCTCGGCGAGCAGTCCTTC. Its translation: CASSTLGTRTLGEQSF.